The present TCR beta chain was sequenced within a study of PD-L1 blockade in urothelial cancer. Study details: Prior chemotherapy regimens per patient numbered 0 to 3.

Time point here: peripheral blood 6 weeks after treatment start. CDR1 and CDR2 from the germline V gene are SGHRS and YFSETQ. The trim removed 0 bases at V and 5 bases at J, leaving 15 bases unmatched. This CDR3 region has 18 residues. Using immunoSEQ multiplex PCR, the repertoire was profiled, and TCRdb retains in-frame clones only, with some absent. The data hold approximately 44,000 clones, with more than 80% observed a single time. The chain is built from TRBV5-1 and TRBJ1-1; TRBD1 aligns across 8 bases. The TCR sequence derives from a man between 65 and 85 years old with urothelial cancer. Sample: PBMCs, taken around atezolizumab (anti-PD-L1) treatment. The CDR3 DNA reads TGCGCCAGCAGCTTGGGATGGGGGCAGGGGGCGCGGAAGACTGAAGCTTTCTTT. This codes for CASSLGWGQGARKTEAFF.